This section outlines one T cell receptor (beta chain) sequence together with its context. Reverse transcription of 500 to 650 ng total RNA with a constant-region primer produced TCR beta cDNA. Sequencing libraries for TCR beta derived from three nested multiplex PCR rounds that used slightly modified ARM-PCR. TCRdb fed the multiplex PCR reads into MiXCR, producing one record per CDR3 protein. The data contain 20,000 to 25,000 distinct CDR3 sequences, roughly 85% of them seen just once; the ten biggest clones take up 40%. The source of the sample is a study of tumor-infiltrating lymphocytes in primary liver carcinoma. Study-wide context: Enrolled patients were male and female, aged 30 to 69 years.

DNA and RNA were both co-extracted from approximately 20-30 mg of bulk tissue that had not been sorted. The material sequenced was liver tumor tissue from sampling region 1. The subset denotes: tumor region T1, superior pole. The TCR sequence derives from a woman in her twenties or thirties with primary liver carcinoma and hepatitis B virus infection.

For the CDR3, the DNA is TGTGCCAGCAGCAGACTAGCGCGGGTGGGATATGAGCAGTTCTTC. Residues: CASSRLARVGYEQFF. The V gene is TRBV11-1, the J gene TRBJ2-1; 8 bases match TRBD2. V trimming: 5 bases; J trimming: 8 bases; junction bases outside the gene matches: 11. Per germline, CDR1 SGHAT and CDR2 FQDESV (reference sequence). The CDR3 runs to 15 residues. Full variable domain (outside the CDR3, taken from reference TRBV11-1 and TRBJ2-1): EAEVAQSPRYKITEKSQAVAFWCDPISGHATLYWYRQILGQGPELLVQFQDESVVDDSQLPKDRFSAERLKGVDSTLKIQPAELGDSAMYLCASSRLARVGYEQFFGPGTRLTVL.